The entry below gives a single TCR beta chain sequence along with its context. Its antigen remains unidentified. Germline CDR1 and CDR2: LNHDA and SQIVND (reference sequence). This CDR3 has 14 amino acids. Trimming at V came to 5 bases and at J to 5 bases, leaving 8 bases not matched to a gene. This specimen comes from a study of cytomegalovirus exposure and HLA in healthy donors. Primers: 60 Vbeta forward and 13 Jbeta reverse. Produced via immunoSEQ multiplex PCR; TCRdb's table is partial and in-frame only. The repertoire consists of about 130,000 clones, with roughly four fifths occurring once and the leading ten covering roughly 13%. Whole-study findings and limits: Many donors carried some public TCRs, although rarity characterized most TCR sequences. Through in vitro validation, three CMV-associated chains were shown to be specific for CMV antigens.

The sequenced material came from PBMCs. The rearrangement uses TRBV19 and TRBJ1-2; TRBD1 matches 7 bases. The clonotype comes from a woman in her fifties or sixties in good health and CMV-seropositive. CDR3 nucleotides: TGTGCCAGTAGTCCGGGACAGAGAGCTTATGGCTACACCTTC. Translating gives CASSPGQRAYGYTF.